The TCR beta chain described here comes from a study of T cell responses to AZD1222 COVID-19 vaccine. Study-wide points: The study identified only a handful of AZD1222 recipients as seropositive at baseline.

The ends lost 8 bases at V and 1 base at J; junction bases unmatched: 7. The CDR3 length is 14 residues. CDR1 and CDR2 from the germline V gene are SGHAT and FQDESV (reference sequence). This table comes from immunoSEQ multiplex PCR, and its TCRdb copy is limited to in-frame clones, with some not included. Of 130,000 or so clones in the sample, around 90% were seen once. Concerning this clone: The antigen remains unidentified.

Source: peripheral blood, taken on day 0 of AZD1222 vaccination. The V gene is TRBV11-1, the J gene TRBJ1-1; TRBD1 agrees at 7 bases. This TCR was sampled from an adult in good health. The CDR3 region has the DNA TGTGCCAGCGTCAAGGGGGCGACGAACACTGAAGCTTTCTTT. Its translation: CASVKGATNTEAFF.